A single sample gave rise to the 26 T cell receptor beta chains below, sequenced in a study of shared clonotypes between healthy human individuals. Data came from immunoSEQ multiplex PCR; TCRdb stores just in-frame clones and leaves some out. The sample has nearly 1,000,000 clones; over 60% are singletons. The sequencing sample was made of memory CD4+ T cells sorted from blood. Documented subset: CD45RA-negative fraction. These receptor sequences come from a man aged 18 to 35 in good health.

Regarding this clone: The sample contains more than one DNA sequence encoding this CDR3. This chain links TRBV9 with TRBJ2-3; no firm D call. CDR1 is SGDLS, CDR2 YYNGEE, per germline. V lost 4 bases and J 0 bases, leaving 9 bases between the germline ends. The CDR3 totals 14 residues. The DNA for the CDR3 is TGTGCCAGCAGCCCCCAAACTAGCACAGATACGCAGTATTTT. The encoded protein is CASSPQTSTDTQYF.

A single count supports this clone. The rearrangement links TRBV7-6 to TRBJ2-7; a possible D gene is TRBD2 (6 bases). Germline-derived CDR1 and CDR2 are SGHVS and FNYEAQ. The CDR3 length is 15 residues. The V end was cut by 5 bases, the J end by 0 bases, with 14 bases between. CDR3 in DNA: TGTGCCAGCAGCCCCGGCATGGGGGGCTCCTACGAGCAGTACTTC. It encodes CASSPGMGGSYEQYF.

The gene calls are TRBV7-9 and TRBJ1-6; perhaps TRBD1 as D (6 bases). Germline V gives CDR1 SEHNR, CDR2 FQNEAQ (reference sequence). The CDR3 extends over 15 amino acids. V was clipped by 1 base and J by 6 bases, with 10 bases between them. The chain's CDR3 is CASSLGGQPNSPLHF. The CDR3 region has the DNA TGTGCCAGCAGCTTAGGTGGACAGCCTAATTCACCCCTCCACTTT.

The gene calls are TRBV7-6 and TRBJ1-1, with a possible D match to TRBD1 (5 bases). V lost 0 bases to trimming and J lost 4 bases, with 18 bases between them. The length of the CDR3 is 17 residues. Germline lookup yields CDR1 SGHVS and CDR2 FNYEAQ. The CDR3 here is CASSLAGQEGIITEAFF. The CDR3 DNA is TGTGCCAGCAGCTTAGCGGGGCAGGAGGGAATCATCACTGAAGCTTTCTTT.

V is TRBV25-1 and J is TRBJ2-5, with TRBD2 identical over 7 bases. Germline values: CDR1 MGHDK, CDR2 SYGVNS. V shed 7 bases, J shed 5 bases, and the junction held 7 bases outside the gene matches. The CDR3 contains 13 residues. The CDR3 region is CASTEGGKETQYF. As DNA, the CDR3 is TGTGCCAGCACCGAGGGAGGGAAGGAGACCCAGTACTTC. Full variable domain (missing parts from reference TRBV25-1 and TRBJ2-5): EADIYQTPRYLVIGTGKKITLECSQTMGHDKMYWYQQDPGMELHLIHYSYGVNSTEKGDLSSESTVSRIRTEHFPLTLESARPSHTSQYLCASTEGGKETQYFGPGTRLLVL.

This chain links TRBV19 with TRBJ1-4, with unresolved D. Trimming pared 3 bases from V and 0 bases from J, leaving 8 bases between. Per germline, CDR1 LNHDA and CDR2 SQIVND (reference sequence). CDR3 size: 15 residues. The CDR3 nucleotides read TGTGCCAGTAGTATGGCAGACCCAACTAATGAAAAACTGTTTTTT. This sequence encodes CASSMADPTNEKLFF.

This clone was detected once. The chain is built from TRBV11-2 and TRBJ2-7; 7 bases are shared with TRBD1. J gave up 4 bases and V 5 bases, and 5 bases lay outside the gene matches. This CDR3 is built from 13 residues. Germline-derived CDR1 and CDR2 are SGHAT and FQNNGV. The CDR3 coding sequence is TGTGCCAGCAGCGTGACAGGGTTATACGAGCAGTACTTC. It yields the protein CASSVTGLYEQYF.

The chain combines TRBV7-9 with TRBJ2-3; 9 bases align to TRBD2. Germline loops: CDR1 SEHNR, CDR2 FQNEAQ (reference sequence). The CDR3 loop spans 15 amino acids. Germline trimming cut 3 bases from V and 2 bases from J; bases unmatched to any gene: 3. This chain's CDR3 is CASSLTSGYTDTQYF. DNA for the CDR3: TGTGCCAGCAGCTTGACTAGCGGTTACACAGATACGCAGTATTTT.

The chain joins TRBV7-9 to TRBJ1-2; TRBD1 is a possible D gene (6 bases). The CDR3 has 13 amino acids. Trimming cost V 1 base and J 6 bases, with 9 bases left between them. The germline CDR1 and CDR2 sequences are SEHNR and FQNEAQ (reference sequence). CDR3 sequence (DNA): TGTGCCAGCAGCTTAGAAAAGGGGGATGGCTACACCTTC. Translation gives CASSLEKGDGYTF. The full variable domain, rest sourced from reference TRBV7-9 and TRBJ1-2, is DTGVSQNPRHKITKRGQNVTFRCDPISEHNRLYWYRQTLGQGPEFLTYFQNEAQLEKSRLLSDRFSAERPKGSFSTLEIQRTEQGDSAMYLCASSLEKGDGYTFGSGTRLTVV.

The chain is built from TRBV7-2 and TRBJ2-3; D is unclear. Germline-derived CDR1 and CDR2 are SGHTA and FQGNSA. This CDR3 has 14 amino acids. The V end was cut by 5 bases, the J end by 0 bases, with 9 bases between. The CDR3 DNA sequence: TGTGCCAGCAGCACCCGGCATAGCACAGATACGCAGTATTTT. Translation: CASSTRHSTDTQYF.

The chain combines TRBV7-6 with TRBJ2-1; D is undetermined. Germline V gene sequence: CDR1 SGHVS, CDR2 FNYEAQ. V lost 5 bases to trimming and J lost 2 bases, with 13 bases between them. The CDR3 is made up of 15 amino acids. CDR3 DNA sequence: TGTGCCAGCAGCGTCAGCTTCGGACCCTACAATGAGCAGTTCTTC. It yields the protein CASSVSFGPYNEQFF.

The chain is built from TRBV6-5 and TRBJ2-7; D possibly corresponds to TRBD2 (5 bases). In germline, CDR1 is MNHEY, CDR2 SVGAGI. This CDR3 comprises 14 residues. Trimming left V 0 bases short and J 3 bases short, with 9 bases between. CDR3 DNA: TGTGCCAGCAGTTACTCGGTCGGGATCTACGAGCAGTACTTC. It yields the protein CASSYSVGIYEQYF.

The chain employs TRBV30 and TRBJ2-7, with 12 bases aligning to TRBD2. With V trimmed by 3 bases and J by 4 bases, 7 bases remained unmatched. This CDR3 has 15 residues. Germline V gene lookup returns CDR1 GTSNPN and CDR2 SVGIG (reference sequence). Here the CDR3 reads CAWSQGLAGTYEQYF. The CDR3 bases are TGTGCCTGGAGCCAAGGACTAGCGGGGACTTACGAGCAGTACTTC.

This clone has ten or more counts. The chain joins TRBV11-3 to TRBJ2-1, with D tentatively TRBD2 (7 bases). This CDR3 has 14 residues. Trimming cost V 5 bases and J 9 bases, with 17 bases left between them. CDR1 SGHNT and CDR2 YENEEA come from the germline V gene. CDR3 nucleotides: TGTGCCAGCAGCCGAGAGGGGGGGACTTCTGAGCAGTTCTTC. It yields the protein CASSREGGTSEQFF.

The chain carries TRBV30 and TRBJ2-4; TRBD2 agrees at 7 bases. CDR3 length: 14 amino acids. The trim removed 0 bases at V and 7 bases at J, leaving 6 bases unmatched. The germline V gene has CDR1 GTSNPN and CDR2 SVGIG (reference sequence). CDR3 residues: CAWSVERGGNIQYF. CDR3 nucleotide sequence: TGTGCCTGGAGTGTTGAGAGGGGAGGGAACATTCAGTACTTC.

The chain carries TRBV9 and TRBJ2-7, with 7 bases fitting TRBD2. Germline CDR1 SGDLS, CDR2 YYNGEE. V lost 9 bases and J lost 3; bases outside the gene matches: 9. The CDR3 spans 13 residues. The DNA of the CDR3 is TGTGCCATCAGAAAGAAGCGGGGCTACGAGCAGTACTTC. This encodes CAIRKKRGYEQYF. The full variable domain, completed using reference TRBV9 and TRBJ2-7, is DSGVTQTPKHLITATGQRVTLRCSPRSGDLSVYWYQQSLDQGLQFLIQYYNGEERAKGNILERFSAQQFPDLHSELNLSSLELGDSALYFCAIRKKRGYEQYFGPGTRLTVT.

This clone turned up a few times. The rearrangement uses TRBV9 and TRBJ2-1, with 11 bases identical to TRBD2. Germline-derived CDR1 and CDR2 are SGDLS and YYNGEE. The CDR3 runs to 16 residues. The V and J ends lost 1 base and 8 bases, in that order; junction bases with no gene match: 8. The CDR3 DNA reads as TGTGCCAGCAGCGTAAGACTAGCGGGAACCTTGTATGAGCAGTTCTTC. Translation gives CASSVRLAGTLYEQFF.

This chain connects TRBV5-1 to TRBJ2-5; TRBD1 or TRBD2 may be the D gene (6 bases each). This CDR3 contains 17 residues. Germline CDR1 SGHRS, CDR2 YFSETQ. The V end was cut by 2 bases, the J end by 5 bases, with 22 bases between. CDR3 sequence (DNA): TGCGCCAGCAGCTTCGGCGTATCTTCGGGGGCCGGGGAGACCCAGTACTTC. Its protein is CASSFGVSSGAGETQYF.

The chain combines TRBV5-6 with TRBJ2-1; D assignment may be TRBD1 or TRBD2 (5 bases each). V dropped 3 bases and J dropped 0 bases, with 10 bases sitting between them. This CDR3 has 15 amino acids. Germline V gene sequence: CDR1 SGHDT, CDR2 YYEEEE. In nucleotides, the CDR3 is TGTGCCAGCAGCTCGTGGGGGAGCTCCTACAATGAGCAGTTCTTC. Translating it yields CASSSWGSSYNEQFF.

Written as DNA, the CDR3 is TGTGCCAGTAGTCCCACGGGAGGGGGCGACGTCAAAGCTTTCTTT. It yields the protein CASSPTGGGDVKAFF. This rearrangement joins TRBV19 to TRBJ1-1; 7 bases agree with TRBD1. The germline gives CDR1 LNHDA, CDR2 SQIVND (reference sequence). This CDR3 is 15 amino acids long. V was pared by 5 bases and J by 9 bases, with 15 bases of the junction left unmatched.

CDR3 protein: CASSSTNSRGENTYEQYF. The CDR3 DNA reads as TGTGCCAGCTCATCGACAAATAGCAGGGGAGAAAACACCTACGAGCAGTACTTC. The genes are TRBV18 and TRBJ2-7; D may be TRBD1 (6 bases). Germline V gene data show CDR1 as KGHSH and CDR2 as LQKENI. This CDR3 region has 18 residues. Trimming took 5 bases from V and 2 from J, leaving 25 bases between them. Using reference TRBV18 and TRBJ2-7 for the parts outside the CDR3, the full variable domain is NAGVMQNPRHLVRRRGQEARLRCSPMKGHSHVYWYRQLPEEGLKFMVYLQKENIIDESGMPKERFSAEFPKEGPSILRIQQVVRGDSAAYFCASSSTNSRGENTYEQYFGPGTRLTVT.

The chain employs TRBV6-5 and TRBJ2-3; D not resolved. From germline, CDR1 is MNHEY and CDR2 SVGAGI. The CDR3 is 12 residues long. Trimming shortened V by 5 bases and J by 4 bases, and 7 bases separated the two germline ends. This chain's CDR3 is CASSPPSDTQYF. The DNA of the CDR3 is TGTGCCAGCAGTCCACCTTCAGATACGCAGTATTTT.

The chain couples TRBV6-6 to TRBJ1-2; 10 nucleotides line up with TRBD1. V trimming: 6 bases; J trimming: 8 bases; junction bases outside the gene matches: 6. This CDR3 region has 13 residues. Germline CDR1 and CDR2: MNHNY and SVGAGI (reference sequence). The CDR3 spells CASSQDRGDGYTF. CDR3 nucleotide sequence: TGTGCCAGCAGCCAGGACAGGGGGGACGGCTACACCTTC.

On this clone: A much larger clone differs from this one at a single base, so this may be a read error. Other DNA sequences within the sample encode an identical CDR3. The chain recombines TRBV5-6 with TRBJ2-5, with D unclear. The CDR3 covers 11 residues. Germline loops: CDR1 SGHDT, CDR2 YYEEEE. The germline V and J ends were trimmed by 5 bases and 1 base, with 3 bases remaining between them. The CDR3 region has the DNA TGTGCCAGCAGTTTCCAAGAGACCCAGTACTTC. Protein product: CASSFQETQYF.

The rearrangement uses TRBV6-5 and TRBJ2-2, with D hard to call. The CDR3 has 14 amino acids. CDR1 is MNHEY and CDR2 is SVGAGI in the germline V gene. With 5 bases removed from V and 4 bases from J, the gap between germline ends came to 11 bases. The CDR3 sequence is CASSAETITGELFF. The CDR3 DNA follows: TGTGCCAGCAGTGCAGAGACAATCACCGGGGAGCTGTTTTTT.

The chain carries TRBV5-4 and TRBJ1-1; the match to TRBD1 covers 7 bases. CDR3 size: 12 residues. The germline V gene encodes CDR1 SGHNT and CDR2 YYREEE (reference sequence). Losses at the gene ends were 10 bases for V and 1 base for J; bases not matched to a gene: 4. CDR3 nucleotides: TGTGCCCAGGGGGACAGGAACACTGAAGCTTTCTTT. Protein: CAQGDRNTEAFF. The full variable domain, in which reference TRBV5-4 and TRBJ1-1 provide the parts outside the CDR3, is ETGVTQSPTHLIKTRGQQVTLRCSSQSGHNTVSWYQQALGQGPQFIFQYYREEENGRGNFPPRFSGLQFPNYSSELNVNALELDDSALYLCAQGDRNTEAFFGQGTRLTVV.